This TCR beta chain was profiled in a study of glioma-infiltrating T cells. Study-wide findings and caveats: Tissue and blood shared very few CDR3 sequences.

Details on this clonotype: Its specificity is not known. The junction departs from the called germline gene at one end, perhaps through a read error.

The CDR3 is made up of 15 amino acids. Germline CDR1 reads SQVTM; CDR2 reads ANQGSEA. The iRepertoire nested amplicon-rescue multiplex PCR amplified TCR alpha and beta CDR3s from RNA. TCRdb reanalysed the multiplex PCR reads using MiXCR and keeps one entry per CDR3 protein. The repertoire holds some 100,000 distinct CDR3 sequences, about 25% seen once, with around 30% in the top ten. This chain joins TRBV29-1 and TRBJ2-7, with D perhaps given as TRBD1 or TRBD2 (5 bases each). The sample comprised glioma tissue, nonneoplastic brain tissue, or PBMCs (not recorded which). This receptor was obtained from a human donor with low-grade glioma or glioblastoma, undergoing nonglioma brain surgery, or in good health (not recorded which). The CDR3 DNA reads as TGCGGCGTTCGACTTCCCGGGACGGGATACTACGAGCAGTACTTC. It translates to CGVRLPGTGYYEQYF.